The 7 T cell receptor beta chains listed next were all sequenced from one sample in a study of CD8 T cells in ankylosing spondylitis. Study-wide results and caveats: Typical of ankylosing spondylitis blood, it appeared, was a TCR beta motif of roughly eight highly homologous variants.

The antigens for these receptors are not known. TCRdb re-called the 5' RACE reads with MiXCR, one entry per CDR3 protein. The table lists a few hundred thousand distinct CDR3 sequences, more than 20% of them singletons, with about 17% in the top ten. Sequencing was done on a sample of blood, either unsorted or a sorted T cell fraction (not recorded which). Every receptor here comes from a male donor with ankylosing spondylitis.

This chain joins TRBV12-3 or TRBV12-4 and TRBJ1-5; D remains ambiguous. Trimming cost V 5 bases and J 6 bases, with 5 bases left between them. The CDR3 is 11 residues long. The CDR3 loop is CASSVGQPQHF. The CDR3 DNA sequence: TGTGCCAGCAGTGTAGGTCAGCCCCAGCATTTT.

The V and J genes are TRBV6-2 or TRBV6-3 and TRBJ1-5, with 7 bases aligning to TRBD1. J was trimmed by 7 bases and V by 4 bases; bases with no gene match: 13. The length of the CDR3 is 16 residues. Germline CDR1 MNHEY, CDR2 SVGEGT. CDR3 amino acids: CASSFLAGQVGQPQHF. CDR3 in DNA: TGTGCCAGCAGTTTCCTCGCTGGACAGGTAGGGCAGCCCCAGCATTTT.

V gene TRBV7-3 combines with J gene TRBJ2-1; D is unresolved. The V gene lost 5 bases and the J gene lost 2 bases, with 13 bases spanning the gap. Germline loops: CDR1 SGHTA, CDR2 FQGTGA. The CDR3 sequence is 15 residues long. In DNA form, the CDR3 reads TGTGCCAGCAGCCCCCCCGGTCTAACCTACAATGAGCAGTTCTTC. Its protein product is CASSPPGLTYNEQFF. The whole variable domain, remainder taken from reference TRBV7-3 and TRBJ2-1, is GAGVSQTPSNKVTEKGKYVELRCDPISGHTALYWYRQSLGQGPEFLIYFQGTGAADDSGLPNDRFFAVRPEGSVSTLKIQRTERGDSAVYLCASSPPGLTYNEQFFGPGTRLTVL.

V usage is TRBV18 and J usage is TRBJ1-1; 7 nucleotides line up with TRBD1. V dropped 3 bases and J dropped 0; count of bases not matched to a gene: 7. The CDR3 has 16 residues. Germline V gene data show CDR1 as KGHSH and CDR2 as LQKENI. The DNA of the CDR3 is TGTGCCAGCTCACCCCGGACAGGACCCATGAACACTGAAGCTTTCTTT. Amino acids: CASSPRTGPMNTEAFF.

This chain links TRBV11-2 with TRBJ2-7, with TRBD1 matching over 7 bases. CDR3 size: 16 residues. With V trimmed by 0 bases and J by 3 bases, 8 bases remained unmatched. Germline V CDR1 and CDR2: SGHAT, FQNNGV. CDR3 amino acids: CASSLDWARDSYEQYF. The CDR3 DNA sequence: TGTGCCAGCAGCTTAGACTGGGCCAGGGACAGCTACGAGCAGTACTTC.

This chain links TRBV7-2 with TRBJ2-3, with unresolved D. The CDR3 covers 14 residues. The ends were cut back, 1 base at V and 2 bases at J, with 7 bases in the middle. Per the germline V gene, CDR1 is SGHTA and CDR2 is FQGNSA. The DNA of the CDR3 is TGTGCCAGCAGCTTAGAGGGTCCCACAGATACGCAGTATTTT. It is translated as CASSLEGPTDTQYF.

This clonotype was picked up a small number of times. The chain couples TRBV7-9 to TRBJ2-5; D gene unclear. V was clipped by 3 bases and J by 0 bases, with 11 bases between them. The CDR3 covers 15 residues. Germline V gene lookup returns CDR1 SEHNR and CDR2 FQNEAQ (reference sequence). The CDR3 DNA reads as TGTGCCAGCAGCTTTGGCAGCCCGTACCAAGAGACCCAGTACTTC. This translates into CASSFGSPYQETQYF.